This is a list of T cell receptor beta chains from one sample in a study of CD4 T cells in relation to SARS-CoV-2 and coronaviruses. What these receptors recognize is not known. Data came from immunoSEQ multiplex PCR; TCRdb stores just in-frame clones and leaves some out. This table holds 25,000 to 35,000 clones, around 72% found once. The specimen sequenced was CD4+ T cells from PBMCs, cultured in vitro. The receptors were gathered from a human donor in good health. Both conserved end residues are part of each CDR3. Each record gives: D gene, J gene, V gene, clone size, CDR3 protein, CDR3 DNA. A D gene is named only where the DNA matches it firmly. Clone size is stated in some rows and not others, as once, few, many or a class when expanded.

NA	TRBJ2-5	TRBV6-2/TRBV6-3	NA	CASSYKPTGTEETQYF	TGTGCCAGCAGTTACAAACCGACCGGCACCGAAGAGACCCAGTACTTC
TRBD2	TRBJ2-1	TRBV25-1	medium-sized	CASSDSRLAGGRDEQFF	TGTGCCAGCAGTGATTCCCGACTAGCGGGAGGACGGGATGAGCAGTTCTTC
NA	TRBJ2-3	TRBV4-3	NA	CASSQETRGVFQNTQYF	TGCGCCAGCAGCCAAGAGACCAGGGGAGTATTCCAAAATACGCAGTATTTT
NA	TRBJ2-1	TRBV6-2/TRBV6-3	NA	CASSYGVANEQFF	TGTGCCAGCAGTTACGGAGTGGCCAATGAGCAGTTCTTC
TRBD2	TRBJ2-1	TRBV5-1	NA	CASSTSGQTSGQFF	TGCGCCAGCAGCACTAGCGGGCAAACATCAGGGCAGTTCTTC
TRBD1	TRBJ1-1	TRBV29-1	once	CSVGDSLNTEAFF	TGCAGCGTTGGGGACAGCTTGAACACTGAAGCTTTCTTT
NA	TRBJ2-1	TRBV18	NA	CASSPRRDEQFF	TGTGCCAGCTCCCCACGCCGGGATGAGCAGTTCTTC
TRBD2	TRBJ2-1	TRBV25-1	NA	CASSEYSGRVDEQFF	TGTGCCAGCAGTGAATATAGCGGGAGAGTCGATGAGCAGTTCTTC
TRBD2	TRBJ2-7	TRBV2	once	CASSEAVTSGGAF	TGTGCCAGCAGTGAAGCCGTCACTAGCGGGGGCGCCTTC
NA	TRBJ1-6	TRBV14	NA	CATPPRGYNSPLHF	TGTGCCACCCCCCCCCGGGGTTATAATTCACCCCTCCACTTT
NA	TRBJ1-1	TRBV6-5	NA	CASSYRGGSVTTEAFF	TGTGCCAGCAGTTACCGCGGAGGGTCGGTGACCACTGAAGCTTTCTTT
TRBD2	TRBJ2-5	TRBV19	NA	CASSIGVAGEETQYF	TGTGCCAGTAGTATCGGGGTAGCGGGAGAAGAGACCCAGTACTTC
TRBD1	TRBJ1-3	TRBV3-1/TRBV3-2	NA	CASSPGRGPGNTIYF	TGTGCCAGCAGCCCCGGGAGGGGGCCTGGAAACACCATATATTTT
NA	TRBJ2-7	TRBV18	NA	CASSPPAGGIYEQYF	TGTGCCAGCTCACCACCAGCAGGGGGGATCTACGAGCAGTACTTC
TRBD1	TRBJ2-5	TRBV6-5	NA	CASSYSQGGQETQYF	TGTGCCAGCAGTTACTCACAGGGGGGACAAGAGACCCAGTACTTC
NA	TRBJ2-3	TRBV18	NA	CASSPPWEGTDTQYF	TGTGCCAGCTCACCACCGTGGGAGGGCACAGATACGCAGTATTTT
NA	TRBJ2-1	TRBV5-1	NA	CASSFGGTAGDEQFF	TGCGCCAGCAGCTTCGGCGGGACCGCCGGGGATGAGCAGTTCTTC
NA	TRBJ2-2	TRBV11-2	NA	CASSSGPRGGELFF	TGTGCCAGCAGCTCCGGACCTAGGGGCGGGGAGCTGTTTTTT
NA	TRBJ1-5	TRBV5-6	NA	CASSLFSNQPQHF	TGTGCCAGCAGCTTATTTAGCAATCAGCCCCAGCATTTT
NA	TRBJ2-7	TRBV28	once	CASSFGGGGVYEQYF	TGTGCCAGCAGTTTCGGTGGGGGTGGTGTCTACGAGCAGTACTTC
NA	TRBJ1-5	TRBV5-4	NA	CASSLGADQPQHF	TGTGCCAGCAGCTTAGGGGCGGATCAGCCCCAGCATTTT
TRBD2	TRBJ2-3	TRBV7-2	NA	CASSLLAGGRFTDTQYF	TGTGCCAGCAGCTTACTAGCGGGGGGCCGGTTCACAGATACGCAGTATTTT
NA	TRBJ1-1	TRBV19	once	CASSIRGVNTEAFF	TGTGCCAGTAGTATTCGAGGGGTGAACACTGAAGCTTTCTTT